This TCR beta chain originates from a study of T cells in Graves' hyperthyroidism and ophthalmopathy. Every diagnosis used clinical symptoms, serum thyroxine and TRAb, thyroid ultrasound and orbital computed tomography. Only a few counts were recorded for this clonotype. Antigen unknown. Whole-study results and caveats: Most clonotypes that expanded in the thyroid above 0.001 also showed up in blood.

The TCR beta CDR3 regions underwent amplification using RNA transcripts as the source. Initially, a first-round RT-PCR of the TCR CDR3 employed the HTBI primer set. TCRdb analysed the multiplex PCR reads with MiXCR anew, one entry per CDR3 protein. Found here are approximately 560,000 distinct CDR3 sequences, about a sixth of them singletons; the top ten hold under 7.5%. The V and J ends lost 4 bases and 3 bases, in that order; junction bases with no gene match: 6. CDR1 and CDR2 from the germline V gene are MGHRA and YSYEKL. The CDR3 extends over 14 amino acids. The chain recombines TRBV4-1 with TRBJ2-7; 7 bases match TRBD1. The specimen was blood. The origin of this receptor is a woman in her thirties with Graves' hyperthyroidism. CDR3 sequence: CASSLRDSFYEQYF. CDR3 nucleotides: TGCGCCAGCAGCCTCCGGGACAGTTTCTACGAGCAGTACTTC.